This is a list of T cell receptor beta chains from one sample in a study of technical replicates of blood from a few donors. Sequenced by immunoSEQ multiplex PCR; TCRdb stores in-frame clones only, minus some. The sample has about 93,000 clones, nearly 97% seen once. Sequencing used T cells isolated from PBMCs. All receptors come from a human donor in good health. Each CDR3 is given with its conserved first and last residue. D genes are given only for firm matches. Where a row states a size, it is once, few, many or the class of an expanded clone; other rows omit it.

cdr3_aa cdr3_nt j_call cdr3_length d_call clone_size v_call
CASSLGGGYEQYF TGTGCCAGCAGCTTAGGGGGGGGATACGAGCAGTACTTC TRBJ2-7 13 TRBD2 NA TRBV7-8
CASSFGGRNTEAFF TGTGCCAGTTCCTTCGGGGGTCGGAACACTGAAGCTTTCTTT TRBJ1-1 14 NA NA TRBV19
CASSLTGGARAFF TGTGCCAGCAGCCTTACAGGGGGCGCTCGAGCTTTCTTT TRBJ1-1 13 TRBD1 NA TRBV14
CASKHGTSGRAAGETQYF TGTGCCAGCAAACACGGGACTAGCGGGAGGGCCGCGGGTGAGACCCAGTACTTC TRBJ2-5 18 TRBD2 NA TRBV28
CASSTVTGGYEQYF TGTGCCAGCAGTACGGTGACAGGGGGCTACGAGCAGTACTTC TRBJ2-7 14 TRBD1 NA TRBV28
CASSSRTGYNEQFF TGCGCCAGCAGCTCCCGGACAGGCTACAATGAGCAGTTCTTC TRBJ2-1 14 TRBD1 NA TRBV5-1
CASTLGQGNQPQHF TGTGCCAGCACCCTCGGACAGGGCAATCAGCCCCAGCATTTT TRBJ1-5 14 TRBD1 NA TRBV18
CASSSFKGSGPYEQYF TGCGCCAGCAGCTCCTTTAAAGGTAGCGGGCCCTACGAGCAGTACTTC TRBJ2-7 16 TRBD2 NA TRBV5-1
CASSLLTPRGKVTEAFF TGTGCCAGCAGTTTATTAACCCCCCGGGGGAAAGTAACTGAAGCTTTCTTT TRBJ1-1 17 NA NA TRBV28
CASIRQGRKNTEAFF TGTGCCAGCATTCGACAGGGGAGAAAGAACACTGAAGCTTTCTTT TRBJ1-1 15 TRBD1 NA TRBV28
CASSVWAGGQVEQFF TGTGCCAGCAGCGTATGGGCGGGGGGGCAAGTTGAGCAGTTCTTC TRBJ2-1 15 TRBD2 NA TRBV9
CASSYGASQPQHF TGTGCCAGCAGTTACGGGGCAAGCCAGCCCCAGCATTTT TRBJ1-5 13 NA NA TRBV6-5
CASSSERGPGNIQYF TGTGCCAGCAGCTCCGAAAGGGGGCCAGGAAACATTCAGTACTTC TRBJ2-4 15 TRBD1 NA TRBV7-9
CASSSNRAEQYF TGTGCCAGCAGCTCAAACAGGGCCGAGCAGTACTTC TRBJ2-7 12 NA once TRBV7-9
CASGGGEQYF TGTGCCAGCGGGGGAGGAGAGCAGTACTTC TRBJ2-7 10 NA NA TRBV13
CASSSQGGPYEQYF TGCGCCAGCAGCTCCCAGGGAGGCCCCTACGAGCAGTACTTC TRBJ2-7 14 NA NA TRBV5-1
CASHLGTGYNEQFF TGTGCCAGCCATCTCGGGACAGGGTACAATGAGCAGTTCTTC TRBJ2-1 14 TRBD1 NA TRBV28
CSVEGQAATLEQYF TGCAGCGTTGAAGGGCAGGCAGCTACGCTTGAGCAGTACTTC TRBJ2-7 14 NA NA TRBV29-1
CASSVLRPGGQETQYF TGTGCCAGCAGCGTACTGCGTCCGGGAGGGCAAGAGACCCAGTACTTC TRBJ2-5 16 TRBD2 NA TRBV9
CASSPPRGYTEAFF TGTGCCAGCAGCCCCCCCAGGGGATACACTGAAGCTTTCTTT TRBJ1-1 14 NA NA TRBV9
CASSSSRVVHFTDTQYF TGCGCCAGCAGCTCGAGCAGGGTAGTTCACTTCACAGATACGCAGTATTTT TRBJ2-3 17 NA NA TRBV5-1
CASSSPGQSNNEQFF TGTGCCAGCAGCTCACCGGGACAGTCAAACAATGAGCAGTTCTTC TRBJ2-1 15 TRBD1 NA TRBV5-6
CSVESGLAGARAYNEQFF TGCAGCGTTGAATCGGGGCTAGCGGGGGCAAGGGCCTACAATGAGCAGTTCTTC TRBJ2-1 18 TRBD2 NA TRBV29-1
CASGLVLAENTGELFF TGTGCTAGTGGTTTGGTACTAGCGGAGAACACCGGGGAGCTGTTTTTT TRBJ2-2 16 TRBD2 NA TRBV12-5
CASSRGMNTEAFF TGTGCCTCCTCGCGAGGGATGAACACTGAAGCTTTCTTT TRBJ1-1 13 NA few TRBV11-3
CASRGTSTDTQYF TGTGCCAGCCGAGGGACTAGCACAGATACGCAGTATTTT TRBJ2-3 13 NA NA TRBV6-1
CASSLRQGARETQYF TGTGCCAGCAGCCTTCGACAGGGTGCGAGAGAGACCCAGTACTTC TRBJ2-5 15 TRBD1 NA TRBV7-9
CASSRDTGGTTGELFF TGTGCCAGCAGCCGGGACACTGGGGGCACTACCGGGGAGCTGTTTTTT TRBJ2-2 16 NA NA TRBV5-4
CASSSYRESNYGYTF TGTGCCAGCAGCTCGTACAGGGAAAGTAACTATGGCTACACCTTC TRBJ1-2 15 NA NA TRBV11-2
CASSDTGYGYTF TGTGCCAGCAGTGACACGGGCTATGGCTACACCTTC TRBJ1-2 12 NA NA TRBV6-4
CASSLIAGVGAYEQYF TGTGCCAGCAGCTTAATTGCAGGGGTTGGGGCCTACGAGCAGTACTTC TRBJ2-7 16 NA NA TRBV7-2
CASSQQGKAQPQHF TGTGCCAGCAGCCAACAGGGTAAGGCTCAGCCCCAGCATTTT TRBJ1-5 14 NA NA TRBV6-1
CASSPSGASSYEQYF TGTGCCAGCAGCCCAAGCGGGGCGAGCTCCTACGAGCAGTACTTC TRBJ2-7 15 TRBD2 NA TRBV27
CASSYIGTGPNTIYF TGTGCCAGCAGTTATATCGGGACAGGGCCAAACACCATATATTTT TRBJ1-3 15 TRBD1 NA TRBV25-1
CASSGTTGYSDTQYF TGTGCCAGCAGTGGTACGACAGGGTATTCAGATACGCAGTATTTT TRBJ2-3 15 TRBD1 NA TRBV6-1
CASSISGRDRGYNEQFF TGTGCCAGTAGTATAAGTGGTCGGGACAGGGGTTACAATGAGCAGTTCTTC TRBJ2-1 17 TRBD1 NA TRBV19
CASSYGTAQGNYGYTF TGCGCCAGCAGCTACGGGACTGCGCAAGGGAACTATGGCTACACCTTC TRBJ1-2 16 NA NA TRBV5-1
CASSQDIGTGHSYGYTF TGCGCCAGCAGCCAAGATATCGGGACAGGGCACAGCTATGGCTACACCTTC TRBJ1-2 17 TRBD1 NA TRBV4-1
CASSEFTRQGGNYNEQFF TGTGCCAGCAGTGAATTCACTCGTCAGGGAGGGAACTACAATGAGCAGTTCTTC TRBJ2-1 18 TRBD2 NA TRBV25-1
CATSGSFWGSQNTEAFF TGTGCCACCAGCGGAAGTTTCTGGGGCAGCCAGAACACTGAAGCTTTCTTT TRBJ1-1 17 NA NA TRBV15
CASSSSPPLAANTGELFF TGCGCCAGCAGCTCGTCGCCACCTCTAGCGGCGAACACCGGGGAGCTGTTTTTT TRBJ2-2 18 TRBD2 NA TRBV5-1
CASSTTGRVNEKLFF TGCGCCAGCAGCACTACAGGGCGAGTTAATGAAAAACTGTTTTTT TRBJ1-4 15 NA once TRBV5-1
CASSEAWAGGNAEAFF TGTGCCAGCAGTGAAGCTTGGGCAGGGGGCAATGCTGAAGCTTTCTTT TRBJ1-1 16 TRBD1 NA TRBV2
CASSQAARASYEQYF TGCGCCAGCAGCCAAGCTGCCAGGGCCTCCTACGAGCAGTACTTC TRBJ2-7 15 NA NA TRBV4-1
CASSTTGTGGSEQYF TGTGCCAGCAGCACAACCGGGACAGGGGGGTCCGAGCAGTACTTC TRBJ2-7 15 TRBD1 NA TRBV7-6
CATAQGRNQPQHF TGTGCCACCGCTCAGGGGCGCAATCAGCCCCAGCATTTT TRBJ1-5 13 NA NA TRBV15
CASSELTGINEKLFF TGTGCCAGCAGTGAATTGACAGGGATCAATGAAAAACTGTTTTTT TRBJ1-4 15 TRBD1 NA TRBV25-1
CASSPTYASYEQYF TGTGCCAGCAGCCCCACCTACGCCTCCTACGAGCAGTACTTC TRBJ2-7 14 NA NA TRBV27
CASSEGRVGNQPQHF TGTGCCAGCAGTGAGGGCAGGGTGGGGAATCAGCCCCAGCATTTT TRBJ1-5 15 NA once TRBV6-1
CASSLQRGGRVDTQYF TGTGCCAGCAGCCTGCAGCGGGGGGGCCGGGTAGATACGCAGTATTTT TRBJ2-3 16 TRBD2 NA TRBV4-2
CASNLQGRNQPQHF TGTGCCAGTAACCTACAGGGGCGCAATCAGCCCCAGCATTTT TRBJ1-5 14 TRBD1 NA TRBV2